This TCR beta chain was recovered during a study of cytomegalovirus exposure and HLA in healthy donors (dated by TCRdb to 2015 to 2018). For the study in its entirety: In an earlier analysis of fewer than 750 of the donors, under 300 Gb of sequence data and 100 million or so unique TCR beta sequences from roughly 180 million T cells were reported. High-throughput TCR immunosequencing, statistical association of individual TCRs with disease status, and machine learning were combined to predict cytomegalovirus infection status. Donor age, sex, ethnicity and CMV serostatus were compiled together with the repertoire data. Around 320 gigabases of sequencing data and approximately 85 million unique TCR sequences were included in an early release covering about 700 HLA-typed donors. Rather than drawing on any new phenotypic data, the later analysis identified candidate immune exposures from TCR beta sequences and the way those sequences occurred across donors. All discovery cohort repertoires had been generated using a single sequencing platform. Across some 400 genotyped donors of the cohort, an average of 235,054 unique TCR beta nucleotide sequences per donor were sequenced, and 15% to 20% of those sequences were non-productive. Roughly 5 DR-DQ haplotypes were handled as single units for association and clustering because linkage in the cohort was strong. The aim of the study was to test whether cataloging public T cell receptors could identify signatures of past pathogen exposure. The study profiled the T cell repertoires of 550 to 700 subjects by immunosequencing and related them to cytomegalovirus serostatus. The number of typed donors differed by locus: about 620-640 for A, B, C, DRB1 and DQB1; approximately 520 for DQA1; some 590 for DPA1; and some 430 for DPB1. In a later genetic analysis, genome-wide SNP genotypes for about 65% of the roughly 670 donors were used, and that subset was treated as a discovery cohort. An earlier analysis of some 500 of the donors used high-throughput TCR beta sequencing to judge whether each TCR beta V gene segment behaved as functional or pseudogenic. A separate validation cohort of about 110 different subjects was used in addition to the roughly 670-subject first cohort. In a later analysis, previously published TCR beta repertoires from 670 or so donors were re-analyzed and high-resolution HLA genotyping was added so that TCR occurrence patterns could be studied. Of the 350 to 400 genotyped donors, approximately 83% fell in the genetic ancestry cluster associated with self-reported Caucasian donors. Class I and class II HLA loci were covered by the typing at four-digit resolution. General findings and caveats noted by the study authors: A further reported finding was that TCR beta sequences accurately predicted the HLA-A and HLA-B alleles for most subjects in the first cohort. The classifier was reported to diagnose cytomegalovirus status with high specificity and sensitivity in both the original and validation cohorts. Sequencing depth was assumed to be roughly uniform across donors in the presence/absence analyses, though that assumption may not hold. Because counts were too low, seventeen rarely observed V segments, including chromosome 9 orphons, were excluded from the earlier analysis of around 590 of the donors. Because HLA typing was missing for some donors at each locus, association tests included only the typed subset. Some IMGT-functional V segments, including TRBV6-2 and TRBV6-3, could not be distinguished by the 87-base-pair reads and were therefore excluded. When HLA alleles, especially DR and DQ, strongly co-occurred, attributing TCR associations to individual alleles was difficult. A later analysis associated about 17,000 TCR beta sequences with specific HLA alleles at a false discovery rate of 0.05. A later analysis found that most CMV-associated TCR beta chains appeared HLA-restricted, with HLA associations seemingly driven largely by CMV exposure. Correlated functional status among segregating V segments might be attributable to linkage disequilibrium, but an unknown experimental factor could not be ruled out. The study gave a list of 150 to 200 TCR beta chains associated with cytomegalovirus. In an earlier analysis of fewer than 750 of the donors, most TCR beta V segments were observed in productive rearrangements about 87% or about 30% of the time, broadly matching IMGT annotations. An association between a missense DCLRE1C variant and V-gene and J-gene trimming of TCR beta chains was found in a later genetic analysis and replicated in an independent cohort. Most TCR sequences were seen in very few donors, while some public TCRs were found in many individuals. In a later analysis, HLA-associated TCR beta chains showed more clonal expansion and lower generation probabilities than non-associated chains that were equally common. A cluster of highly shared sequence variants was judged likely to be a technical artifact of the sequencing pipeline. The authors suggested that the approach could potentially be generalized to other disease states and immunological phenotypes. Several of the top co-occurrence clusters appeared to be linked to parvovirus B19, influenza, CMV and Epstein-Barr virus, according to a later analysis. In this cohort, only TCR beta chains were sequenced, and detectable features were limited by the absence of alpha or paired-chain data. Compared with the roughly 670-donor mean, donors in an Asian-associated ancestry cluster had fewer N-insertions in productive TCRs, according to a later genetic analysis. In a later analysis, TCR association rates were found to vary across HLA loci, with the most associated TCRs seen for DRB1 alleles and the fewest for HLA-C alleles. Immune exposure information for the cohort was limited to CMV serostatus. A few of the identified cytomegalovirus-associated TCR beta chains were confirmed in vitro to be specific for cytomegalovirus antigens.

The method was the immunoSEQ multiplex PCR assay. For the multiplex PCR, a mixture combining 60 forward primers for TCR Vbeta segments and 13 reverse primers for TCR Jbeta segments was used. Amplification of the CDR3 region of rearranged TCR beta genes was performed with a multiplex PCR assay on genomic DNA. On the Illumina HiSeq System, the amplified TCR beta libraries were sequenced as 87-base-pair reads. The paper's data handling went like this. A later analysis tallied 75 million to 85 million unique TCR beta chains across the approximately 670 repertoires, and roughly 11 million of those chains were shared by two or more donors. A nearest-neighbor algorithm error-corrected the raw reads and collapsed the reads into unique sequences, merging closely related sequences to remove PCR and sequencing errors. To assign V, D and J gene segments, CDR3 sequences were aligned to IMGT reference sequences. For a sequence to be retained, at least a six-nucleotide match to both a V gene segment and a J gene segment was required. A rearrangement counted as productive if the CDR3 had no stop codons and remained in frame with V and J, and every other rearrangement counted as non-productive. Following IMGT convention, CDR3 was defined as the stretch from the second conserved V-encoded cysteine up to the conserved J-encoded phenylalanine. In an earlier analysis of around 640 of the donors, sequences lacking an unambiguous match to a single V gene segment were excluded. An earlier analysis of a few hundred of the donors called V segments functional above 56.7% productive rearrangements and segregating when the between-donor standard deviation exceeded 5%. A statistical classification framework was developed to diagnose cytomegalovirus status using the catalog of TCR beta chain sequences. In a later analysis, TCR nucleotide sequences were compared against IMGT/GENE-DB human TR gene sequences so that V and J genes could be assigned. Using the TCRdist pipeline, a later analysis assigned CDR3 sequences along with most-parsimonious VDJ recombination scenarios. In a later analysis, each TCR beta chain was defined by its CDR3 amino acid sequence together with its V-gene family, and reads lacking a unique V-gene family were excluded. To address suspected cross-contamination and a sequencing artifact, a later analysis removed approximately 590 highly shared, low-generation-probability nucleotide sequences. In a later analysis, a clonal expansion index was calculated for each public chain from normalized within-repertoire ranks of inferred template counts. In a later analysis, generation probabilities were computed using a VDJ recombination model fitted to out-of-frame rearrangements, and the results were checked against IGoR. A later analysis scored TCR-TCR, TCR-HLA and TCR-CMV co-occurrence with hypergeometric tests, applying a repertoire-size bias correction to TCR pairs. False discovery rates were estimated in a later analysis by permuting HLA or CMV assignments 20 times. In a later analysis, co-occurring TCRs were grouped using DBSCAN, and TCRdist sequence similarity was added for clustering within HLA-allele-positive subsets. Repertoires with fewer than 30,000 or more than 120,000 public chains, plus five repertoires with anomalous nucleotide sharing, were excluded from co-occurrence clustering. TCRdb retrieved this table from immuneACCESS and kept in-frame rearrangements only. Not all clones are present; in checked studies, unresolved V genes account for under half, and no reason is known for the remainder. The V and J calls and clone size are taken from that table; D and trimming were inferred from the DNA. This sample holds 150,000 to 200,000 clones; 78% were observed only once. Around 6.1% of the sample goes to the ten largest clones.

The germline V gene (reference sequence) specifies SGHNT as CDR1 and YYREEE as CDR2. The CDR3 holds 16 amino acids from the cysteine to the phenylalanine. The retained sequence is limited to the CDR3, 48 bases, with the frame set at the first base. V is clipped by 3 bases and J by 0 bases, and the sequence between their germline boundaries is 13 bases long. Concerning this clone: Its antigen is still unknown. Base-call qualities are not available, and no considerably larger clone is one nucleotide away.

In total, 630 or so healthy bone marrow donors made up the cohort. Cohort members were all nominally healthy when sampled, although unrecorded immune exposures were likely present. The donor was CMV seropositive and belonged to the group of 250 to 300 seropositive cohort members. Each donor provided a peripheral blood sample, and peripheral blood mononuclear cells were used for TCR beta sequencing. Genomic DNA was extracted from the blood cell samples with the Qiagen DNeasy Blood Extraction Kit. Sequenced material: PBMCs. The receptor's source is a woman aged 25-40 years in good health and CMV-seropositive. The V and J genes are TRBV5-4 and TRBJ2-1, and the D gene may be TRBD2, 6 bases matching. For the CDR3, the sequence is CASSSSGGNSYNEQFF. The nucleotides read TGTGCCAGCAGCTCCTCCGGCGGGAACTCCTACAATGAGCAGTTCTTC.